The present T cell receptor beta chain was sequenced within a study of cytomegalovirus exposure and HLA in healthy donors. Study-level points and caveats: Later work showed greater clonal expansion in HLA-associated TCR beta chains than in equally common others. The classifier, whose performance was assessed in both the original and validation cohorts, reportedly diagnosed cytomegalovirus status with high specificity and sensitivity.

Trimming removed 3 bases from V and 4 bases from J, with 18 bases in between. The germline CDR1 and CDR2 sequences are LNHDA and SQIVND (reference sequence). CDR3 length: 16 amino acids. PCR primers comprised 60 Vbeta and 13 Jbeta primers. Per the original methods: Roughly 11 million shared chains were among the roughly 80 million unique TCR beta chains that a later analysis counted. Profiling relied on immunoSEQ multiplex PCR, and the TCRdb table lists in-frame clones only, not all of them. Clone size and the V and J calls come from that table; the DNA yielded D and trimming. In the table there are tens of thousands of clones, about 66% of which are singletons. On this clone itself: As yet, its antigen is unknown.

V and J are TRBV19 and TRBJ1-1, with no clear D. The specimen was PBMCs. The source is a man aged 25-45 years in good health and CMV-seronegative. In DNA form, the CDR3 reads TGTGCCAGTAGTATCGGAGAGGGAGGTAAGGCCACTGAAGCTTTCTTT. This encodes CASSIGEGGKATEAFF.